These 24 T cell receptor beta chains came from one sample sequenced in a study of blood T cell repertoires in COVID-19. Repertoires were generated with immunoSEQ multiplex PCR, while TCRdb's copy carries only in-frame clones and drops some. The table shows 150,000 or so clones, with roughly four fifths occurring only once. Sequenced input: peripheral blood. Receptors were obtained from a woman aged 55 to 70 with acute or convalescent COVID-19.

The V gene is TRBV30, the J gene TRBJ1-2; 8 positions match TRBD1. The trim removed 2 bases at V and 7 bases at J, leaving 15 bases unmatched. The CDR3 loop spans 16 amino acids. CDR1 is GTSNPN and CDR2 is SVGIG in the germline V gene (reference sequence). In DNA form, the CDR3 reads TGTGCCTGGAGTTTAATCCTCACTCAGGGGGCGCGTGGCTACACCTTC. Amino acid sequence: CAWSLILTQGARGYTF.

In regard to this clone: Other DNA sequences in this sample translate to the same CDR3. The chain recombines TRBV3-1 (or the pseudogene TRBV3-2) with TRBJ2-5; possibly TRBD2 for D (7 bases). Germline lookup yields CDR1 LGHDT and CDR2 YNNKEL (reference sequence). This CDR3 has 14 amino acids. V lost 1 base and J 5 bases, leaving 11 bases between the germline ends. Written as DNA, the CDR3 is TGTGCCAGCAGCCAAGTACGGGGGGCGGAGACCCAGTACTTC. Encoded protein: CASSQVRGAETQYF.

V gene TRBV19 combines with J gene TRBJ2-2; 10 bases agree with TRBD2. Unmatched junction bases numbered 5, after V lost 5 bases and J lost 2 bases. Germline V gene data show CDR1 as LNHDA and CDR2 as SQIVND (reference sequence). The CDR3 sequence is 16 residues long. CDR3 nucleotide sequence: TGTGCCAGTAGTGTCGGACTAGCGGTTAACACCGGGGAGCTGTTTTTT. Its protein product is CASSVGLAVNTGELFF. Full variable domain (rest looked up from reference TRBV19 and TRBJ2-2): DGGITQSPKYLFRKEGQNVTLSCEQNLNHDAMYWYRQDPGQGLRLIYYSQIVNDFQKGDIAEGYSVSREKKESFPLTVTSAQKNPTAFYLCASSVGLAVNTGELFFGEGSRLTVL.

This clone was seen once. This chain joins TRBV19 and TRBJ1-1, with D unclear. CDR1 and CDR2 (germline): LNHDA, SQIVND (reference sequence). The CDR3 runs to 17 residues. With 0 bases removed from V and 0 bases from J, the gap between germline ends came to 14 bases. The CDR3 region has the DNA TGTGCCAGTAGTATAGATCTCGGAGCGGGCTTGAACACTGAAGCTTTCTTT. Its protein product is CASSIDLGAGLNTEAFF.

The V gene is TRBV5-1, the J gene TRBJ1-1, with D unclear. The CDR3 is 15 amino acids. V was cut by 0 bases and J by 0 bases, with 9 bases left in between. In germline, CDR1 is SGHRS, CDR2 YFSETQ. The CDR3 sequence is CASSLVYGVNTEAFF. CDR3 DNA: TGCGCCAGCAGCTTGGTATACGGGGTGAACACTGAAGCTTTCTTT.

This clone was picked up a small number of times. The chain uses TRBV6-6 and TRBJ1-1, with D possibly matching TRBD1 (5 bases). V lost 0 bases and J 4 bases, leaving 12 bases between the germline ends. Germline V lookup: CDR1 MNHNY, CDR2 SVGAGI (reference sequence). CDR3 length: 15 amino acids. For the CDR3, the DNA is TGTGCCAGCAGTTACTCGTCGCAGGGTGGCACTGAAGCTTTCTTT. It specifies CASSYSSQGGTEAFF.

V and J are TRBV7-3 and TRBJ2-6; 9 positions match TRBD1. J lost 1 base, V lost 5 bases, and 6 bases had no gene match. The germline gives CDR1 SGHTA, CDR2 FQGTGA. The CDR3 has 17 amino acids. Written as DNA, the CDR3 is TGTGCCAGCAGCGCAACGGGACAGGGATCTGGGGCCAACGTCCTGACTTTC. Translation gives CASSATGQGSGANVLTF.

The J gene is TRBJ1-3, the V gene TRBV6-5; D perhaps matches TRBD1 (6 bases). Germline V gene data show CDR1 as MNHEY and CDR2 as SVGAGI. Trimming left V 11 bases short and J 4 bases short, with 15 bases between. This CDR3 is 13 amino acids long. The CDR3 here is CAWGGAPGNTIYF. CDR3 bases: TGTGCCTGGGGGGGGGCGCCCGGAAACACCATATATTTT.

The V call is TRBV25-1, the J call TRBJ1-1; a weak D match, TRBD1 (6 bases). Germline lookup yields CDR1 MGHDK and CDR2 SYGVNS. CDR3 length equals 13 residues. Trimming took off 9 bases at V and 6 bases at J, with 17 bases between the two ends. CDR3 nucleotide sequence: TGTGCCAGTAGGGGACAAACTGCTCCTGAAGCTTTCTTT. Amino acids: CASRGQTAPEAFF. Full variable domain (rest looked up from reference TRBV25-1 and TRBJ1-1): EADIYQTPRYLVIGTGKKITLECSQTMGHDKMYWYQQDPGMELHLIHYSYGVNSTEKGDLSSESTVSRIRTEHFPLTLESARPSHTSQYLCASRGQTAPEAFFGQGTRLTVV.

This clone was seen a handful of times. CDR3 protein: CASSPGGVTNEKLFF. CDR3 nucleotides: TGCGCCAGCAGCCCGGGGGGCGTAACTAATGAAAAACTGTTTTTT. V usage is TRBV5-1 and J usage is TRBJ1-4, with D perhaps TRBD1 (6 bases). The CDR3 sequence is 15 residues long. Germline assignment: CDR1 SGHRS and CDR2 YFSETQ. The V end was cut by 4 bases, the J end by 1 base, with 11 bases between.

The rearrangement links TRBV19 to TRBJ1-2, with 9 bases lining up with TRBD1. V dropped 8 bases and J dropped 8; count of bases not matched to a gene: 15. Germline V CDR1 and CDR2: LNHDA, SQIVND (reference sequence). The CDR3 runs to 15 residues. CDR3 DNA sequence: TGTGCCAGTGCTCCCCCCGGGACAGGGTTTTGGGGCTACACCTTC. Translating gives CASAPPGTGFWGYTF.

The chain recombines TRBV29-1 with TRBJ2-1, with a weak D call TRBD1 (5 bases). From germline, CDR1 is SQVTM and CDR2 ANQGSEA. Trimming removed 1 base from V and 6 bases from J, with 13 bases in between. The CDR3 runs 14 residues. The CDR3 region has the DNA TGCAGCGTTGAAGGCCCGGCAGGGATCAATGAGCAGTTCTTC. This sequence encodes CSVEGPAGINEQFF.

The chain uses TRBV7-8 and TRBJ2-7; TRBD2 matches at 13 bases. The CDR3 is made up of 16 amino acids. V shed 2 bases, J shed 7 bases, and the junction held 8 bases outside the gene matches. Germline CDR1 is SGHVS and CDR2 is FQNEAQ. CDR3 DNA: TGTGCCAGCAGCTTATCCGGGACTAGCGGGGTTCGGGAGCAGTACTTC. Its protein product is CASSLSGTSGVREQYF.

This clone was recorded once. The CDR3 protein is CASSRTTGLNTEAFF. The CDR3 coding sequence is TGTGCCAGCAGCCGCACGACAGGGTTGAACACTGAAGCTTTCTTT. The gene calls are TRBV7-9 and TRBJ1-1; the match to TRBD1 covers 7 bases. The CDR3 is 15 amino acids. Losses at the gene ends were 5 bases for V and 0 bases for J; bases not matched to a gene: 6. Germline V gene lookup returns CDR1 SEHNR and CDR2 FQNEAQ (reference sequence).

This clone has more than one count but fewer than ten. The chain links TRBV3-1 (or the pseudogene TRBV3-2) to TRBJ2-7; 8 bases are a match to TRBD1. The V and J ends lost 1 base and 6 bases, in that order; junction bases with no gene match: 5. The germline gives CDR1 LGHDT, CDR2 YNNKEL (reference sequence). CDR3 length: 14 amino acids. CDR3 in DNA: TGTGCCAGCAGCCAAGTGACAGGGGTCGGCGAGCAGTACTTC. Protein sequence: CASSQVTGVGEQYF.

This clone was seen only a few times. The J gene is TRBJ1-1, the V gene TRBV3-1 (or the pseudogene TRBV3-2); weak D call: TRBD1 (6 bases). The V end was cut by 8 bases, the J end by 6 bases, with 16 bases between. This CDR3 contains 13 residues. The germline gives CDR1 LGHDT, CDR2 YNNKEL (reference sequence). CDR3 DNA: TGTGCCAGCGCTTTCAGGGGCAACGCTGAAGCTTTCTTT. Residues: CASAFRGNAEAFF.

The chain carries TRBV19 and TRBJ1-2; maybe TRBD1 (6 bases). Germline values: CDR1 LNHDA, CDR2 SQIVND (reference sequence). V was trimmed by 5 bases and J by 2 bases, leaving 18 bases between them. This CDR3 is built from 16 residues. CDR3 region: CASSLNRAGGNYGYTF. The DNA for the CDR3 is TGTGCCAGTAGTTTAAACAGGGCCGGTGGAAACTATGGCTACACCTTC.

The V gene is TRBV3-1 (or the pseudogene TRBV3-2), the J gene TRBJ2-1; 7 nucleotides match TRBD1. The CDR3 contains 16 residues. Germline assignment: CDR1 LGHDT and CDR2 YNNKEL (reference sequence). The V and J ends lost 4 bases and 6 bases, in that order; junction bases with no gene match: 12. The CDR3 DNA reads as TGTGCCAGCAGCCCGTTTGCGACAGGGTCGGTCAATGAGCAGTTCTTC. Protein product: CASSPFATGSVNEQFF.

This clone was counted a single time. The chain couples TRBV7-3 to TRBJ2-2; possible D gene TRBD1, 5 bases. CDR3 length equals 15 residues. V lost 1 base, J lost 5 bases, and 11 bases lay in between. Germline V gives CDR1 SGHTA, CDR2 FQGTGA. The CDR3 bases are TGTGCCAGCAGCTTAAGGCCAGGGAATACCGGGGAGCTGTTTTTT. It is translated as CASSLRPGNTGELFF.

CDR3: CASSLVPGVGEQYV. The CDR3 nucleotides read TGTGCCAGCAGCTTGGTCCCAGGGGTTGGCGAGCAGTACGTC. The chain couples TRBV5-5 to TRBJ2-7; tentatively, D is TRBD1 (6 bases). Germline loops: CDR1 SGHKS, CDR2 YYEKEE (reference sequence). V lost 0 bases to trimming and J lost 6 bases, with 13 bases between them. The CDR3 is made up of 14 amino acids.

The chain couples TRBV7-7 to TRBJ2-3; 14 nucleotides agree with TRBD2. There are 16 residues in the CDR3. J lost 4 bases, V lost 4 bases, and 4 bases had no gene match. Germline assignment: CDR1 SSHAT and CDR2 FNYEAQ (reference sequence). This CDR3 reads CASSSGLAGGADTQYF. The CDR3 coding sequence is TGTGCCAGCAGCTCCGGACTAGCGGGGGGTGCAGATACGCAGTATTTT.

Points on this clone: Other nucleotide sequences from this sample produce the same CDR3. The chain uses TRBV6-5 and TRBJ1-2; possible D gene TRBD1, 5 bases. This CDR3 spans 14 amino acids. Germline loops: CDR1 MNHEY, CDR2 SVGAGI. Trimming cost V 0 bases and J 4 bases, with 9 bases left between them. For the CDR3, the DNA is TGTGCCAGCAGTTACTCGACCGGGGGCTATGGCTACACCTTC. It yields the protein CASSYSTGGYGYTF.

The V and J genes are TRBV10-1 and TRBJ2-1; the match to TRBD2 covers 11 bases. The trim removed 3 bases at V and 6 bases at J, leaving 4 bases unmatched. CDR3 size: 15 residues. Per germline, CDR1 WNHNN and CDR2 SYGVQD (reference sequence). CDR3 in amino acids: CASSDSLAGANEQFF. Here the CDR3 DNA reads TGCGCCAGCAGTGACTCACTAGCGGGGGCCAATGAGCAGTTCTTC.

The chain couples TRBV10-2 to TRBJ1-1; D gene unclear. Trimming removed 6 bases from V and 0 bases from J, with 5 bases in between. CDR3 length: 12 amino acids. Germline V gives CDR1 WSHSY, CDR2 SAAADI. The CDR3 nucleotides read TGCGCCAGCAGGAGTTTGAACACTGAAGCTTTCTTT. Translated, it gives CASRSLNTEAFF.